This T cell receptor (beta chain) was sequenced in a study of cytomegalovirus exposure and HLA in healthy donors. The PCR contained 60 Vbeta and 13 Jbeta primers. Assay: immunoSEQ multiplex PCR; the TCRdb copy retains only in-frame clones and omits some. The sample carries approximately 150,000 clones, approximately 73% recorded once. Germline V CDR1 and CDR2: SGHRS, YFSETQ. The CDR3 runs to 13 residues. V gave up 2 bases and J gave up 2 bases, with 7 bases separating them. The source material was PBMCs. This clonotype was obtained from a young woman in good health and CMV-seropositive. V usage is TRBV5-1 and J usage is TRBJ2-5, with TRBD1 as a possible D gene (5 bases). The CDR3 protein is CASSFRQQETQYF. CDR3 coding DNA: TGCGCCAGCAGCTTTAGACAGCAAGAGACCCAGTACTTC.